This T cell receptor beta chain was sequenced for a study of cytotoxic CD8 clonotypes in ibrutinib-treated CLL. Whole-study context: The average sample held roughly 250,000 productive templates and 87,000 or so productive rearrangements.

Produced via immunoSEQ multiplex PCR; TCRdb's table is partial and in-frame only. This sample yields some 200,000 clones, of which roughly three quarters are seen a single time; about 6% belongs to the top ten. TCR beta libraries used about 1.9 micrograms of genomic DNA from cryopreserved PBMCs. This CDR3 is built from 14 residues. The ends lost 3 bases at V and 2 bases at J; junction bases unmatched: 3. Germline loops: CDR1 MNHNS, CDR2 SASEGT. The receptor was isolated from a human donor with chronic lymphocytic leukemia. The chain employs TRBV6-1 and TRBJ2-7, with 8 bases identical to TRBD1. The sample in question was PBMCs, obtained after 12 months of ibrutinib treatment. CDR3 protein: CASSDTGGPYEQYF. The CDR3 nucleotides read TGTGCCAGCAGTGACACAGGGGGGCCCTACGAGCAGTACTTC.